The present TCR beta chain was sequenced within a study of post-analysis software for immune sequencing data. Study in general: Clinical courses comprised relapsing-remitting, secondary progressive and progressive-relapsing multiple sclerosis. Study observations and caveats: The study found significantly lower normalized Chao1 diversity in multiple sclerosis patients than in controls. Same-batch preparations were strongly co-clustered by F measure.

The TCR beta cDNA libraries carried unique molecular identifiers. TCRdb called the PCR reads again in MiXCR, with one record for every CDR3 protein. Of fewer than 550,000 distinct CDR3 sequences in the sample, approximately 34% are singletons; the top ten hold 4.5% to 7.5%. In regard to this clonotype: Its antigen is not known.

The sample taken for sequencing was blood. This receptor was taken from a girl between 2 and 17 years old with multiple sclerosis.

The CDR3 spells CASSLDFDNYNEQFF. The CDR3 DNA reads as TGTGCCAGCAGCTTAGATTTCGACAACTACAATGAGCAGTTCTTC. The gene calls are TRBV11-3 and TRBJ2-1; D is uncertain. Germline assignment: CDR1 SGHNT and CDR2 YENEEA. Trimming pared 0 bases from V and 3 bases from J, leaving 9 bases between. The CDR3 sequence is 15 residues long.